This is a list of T cell receptor beta chains from one sample in a study of shared clonotypes between healthy human individuals. This table comes from immunoSEQ multiplex PCR, and its TCRdb copy is limited to in-frame clones, with some not included. The table shows hundreds of thousands of clones, with roughly 98% occurring only once. Sequenced sample: naive CD8+ T cells sorted from blood. The receptors originated from a man aged 30-40 years in good health. Each CDR3 is given with its conserved first and last residue. The D gene is left open where the match is weak. Clone size is shown for a subset of rows, as once, few, many or a class of expanded clone.

J,size,V,D,DNA,CDR3
TRBJ2-7,-,TRBV11-2,-,TGTGCCAGCAGCTTAGACAGGGATGTCTACGAGCAGTACTTC,CASSLDRDVYEQYF
TRBJ2-2,-,TRBV9,-,TGTGCCAGCAGCGTAGAAGGGACTCCGATTTGGACCGGGGAGCTGTTTTTT,CASSVEGTPIWTGELFF
TRBJ2-1,-,TRBV28,TRBD2,TGTGCCAGCAGCCCATCGTATAAGCGGGATAAGTACAATGAGCAGTTCTTC,CASSPSYKRDKYNEQFF
TRBJ2-7,-,TRBV13,-,TGTGCCAGCAGCTTAGGCACGGGCTACGAGCAGTACTTC,CASSLGTGYEQYF
TRBJ1-4,-,TRBV5-1,-,TGCGCCAGCAGGTCGGAAAGGGGGGTAAAACTGTTTTTT,CASRSERGVKLFF
TRBJ2-4,-,TRBV5-6,-,TGTGCCAGCAGCTTGGGGGACGGCAACATTCAGTACTTC,CASSLGDGNIQYF
TRBJ1-1,-,TRBV2,-,TGTGCCAGCATGGGCAGGAACGCTGAAGCTTTCTTT,CASMGRNAEAFF
TRBJ2-2,-,TRBV28,TRBD2,TGTGCCAGCAGTTTAATTAGCGGGTTTCTCACCGGGGAGCTGTTTTTT,CASSLISGFLTGELFF
TRBJ2-5,once,TRBV28,-,TGTGCCAGCAGTTCGCAAGGGACAAAAGAGACCCAGTACTTC,CASSSQGTKETQYF
TRBJ2-1,once,TRBV10-2,-,TGCGCCAGCAGTGAATCCAGACACAATGAGCAGTTCTTC,CASSESRHNEQFF
TRBJ1-5,-,TRBV5-6,-,TGTGCCAGCAGCTTGGCCCGACAGGTCGGACAGCCCCAGCATTTT,CASSLARQVGQPQHF
TRBJ1-3,-,TRBV5-5,-,TGTGCCAGCAGCCCTGAGGGGTCCCCGTCTGGAAACACCATATATTTT,CASSPEGSPSGNTIYF
TRBJ2-3,once,TRBV29-1,TRBD2,TGCAGCGTTGAAGATCTGGGCCTAGCGGGAGCCGTAGGTACAGATACGCAGTATTTT,CSVEDLGLAGAVGTDTQYF
TRBJ2-7,-,TRBV5-5,-,TGTGCCAGCAGCTCGGACAGTGATAGCGAGCAGTACTTC,CASSSDSDSEQYF
TRBJ1-4,-,TRBV28,TRBD1,TGTGCCAGCAGCAGCGGGACAGGGGCAACTAATGAAAAACTGTTTTTT,CASSSGTGATNEKLFF
TRBJ2-7,-,TRBV15,-,TGTGCCACGCAGGACCCGGGGATGGCCGAGCAGTACTTC,CATQDPGMAEQYF
TRBJ2-5,-,TRBV7-8,TRBD2,TGTGCCAGCAGCATACCGGGACTAGCGGGAGAGGGGGAGACCCAGTACTTC,CASSIPGLAGEGETQYF
TRBJ2-1,-,TRBV29-1,-,TGCAGCGTCAAGACAGTATCCTACAATGAGCAGTTCTTC,CSVKTVSYNEQFF
TRBJ2-7,-,TRBV9,-,TGTGCCAGCAGCGTAACCGGGGCAAACTCCTACGAGCAGTACTTC,CASSVTGANSYEQYF
TRBJ2-2,-,TRBV25-1,-,TGTGCCAGCAGTGGGACGGAATACACCGGGGAGCTGTTTTTT,CASSGTEYTGELFF
TRBJ2-1,-,TRBV5-5,-,TGTGCCAGCAGTTATATGGTATTGGACAATGAGCAGTTCTTC,CASSYMVLDNEQFF
TRBJ2-1,-,TRBV4-1,-,TGCGCCAGCAGCCATAGCGGAGGCCACTACAATGAGCAGTTCTTC,CASSHSGGHYNEQFF
TRBJ2-1,-,TRBV9,-,TGTGCCAGCAGCCCGGGTCTCTTC,CASSPGLF
TRBJ2-7,-,TRBV12-5,TRBD1,TGTGCTAGTGGTTTGCCCGGGGACAGGACCTACGAGCAGTACTTC,CASGLPGDRTYEQYF
TRBJ2-5,once,TRBV16,-,TGTGCCAGCAGCCAATCAACAGACAAAGGGACCCAGTACTTC,CASSQSTDKGTQYF
TRBJ2-6,-,TRBV15,-,TGTGCCACCAGCCCCCAGCCTGGGGCCAACGTCCTGACTTTC,CATSPQPGANVLTF
TRBJ2-7,-,TRBV4-1,TRBD1,TGCGCCAGCAGCCAAGTAGGACAGGGTTCGCCCGAGCAGTACTTC,CASSQVGQGSPEQYF
TRBJ1-2,once,TRBV11-2,-,TGTGCCAGCAGCTTCGGCGGCCGGAACTATGGCTACACCTTC,CASSFGGRNYGYTF
TRBJ1-1,-,TRBV5-4,TRBD1,TGTGCCAGCAGCTTGGAGGCAGGGGGTAACACTGAAGCTTTCTTT,CASSLEAGGNTEAFF
TRBJ2-1,-,TRBV14,TRBD2,TGTGCCAGCAGCCAAGAATGGGATAGCGGGAGGGCCTACAATGAGCAGTTCTTC,CASSQEWDSGRAYNEQFF
TRBJ2-3,-,TRBV5-1,-,TGCGCCAGCAGCTTGGACAGGAGTGTTGATACGCAGTATTTT,CASSLDRSVDTQYF
TRBJ2-7,-,TRBV7-2,TRBD2,TGTGCCAGCAGCCGCTCCGGCGGGAGGGCCTACGAGCAGTACTTC,CASSRSGGRAYEQYF
TRBJ1-2,-,TRBV7-8,-,TGTGCCAGCAGCGTGGGACACACCTCTGGGGACTATGGCTACACCTTC,CASSVGHTSGDYGYTF
TRBJ2-7,-,TRBV5-4,TRBD2,TGTGCCAGCAGCACCGAGCGGGAGTTCTACGAGCAGTACTTC,CASSTEREFYEQYF
TRBJ2-7,-,TRBV7-8,-,TGTGCCAGCAGCTTAAGGAGGGGAACGTACGAGCAGTACTTC,CASSLRRGTYEQYF
TRBJ2-7,-,TRBV9,TRBD1,TGTGCCAGCAGCGCTACCGGACAGGGGGACGGATCCTACGAGCAGTACTTC,CASSATGQGDGSYEQYF
TRBJ1-2,once,TRBV14,-,TGTGCCAGCAGCCTCGGAGGGAACTATGGCTACACCTTC,CASSLGGNYGYTF
TRBJ2-7,-,TRBV4-3,-,TGCGCCAGCAGCCAAGATCGGGCGGGCCCCTACGAGCAGTACTTC,CASSQDRAGPYEQYF
TRBJ2-3,-,TRBV5-4,TRBD2,TGTGCCAGCAGCTTCCCGGGACTAGCAAGGAGTAGCACAGATACGCAGTATTTT,CASSFPGLARSSTDTQYF
TRBJ1-5,-,TRBV4-1,-,TGCGCCAGCAGCCAAGAACGGGGGAATCAGCCCCAGCATTTT,CASSQERGNQPQHF
TRBJ1-2,-,TRBV5-1,TRBD1,TGCGCCAGCAGCTCCCCGGACAGGGTTGGTGGCTACACCTTC,CASSSPDRVGGYTF
TRBJ2-1,-,TRBV5-1,TRBD1,TGCGCCAGCAGCCTGCCGGGACAGGGGGTGGACTCCTACAATGAGCAGTTCTTC,CASSLPGQGVDSYNEQFF
TRBJ1-5,-,TRBV7-9,-,TGTGCCAGCACAGGGGCCTATAATCAGCCCCAGCATTTT,CASTGAYNQPQHF
TRBJ1-5,-,TRBV6-1,TRBD1,TGTGCCAGCAAAGACAGGGGAGGAGGCAATCAGCCCCAGCATTTT,CASKDRGGGNQPQHF
TRBJ2-1,-,TRBV27,-,TGTGCCAGCAGTCCGGGGACAATCAATGAGCAGTTCTTC,CASSPGTINEQFF
TRBJ2-2,-,TRBV27,-,TGTGCCAGCAGTTTCCTGGTCAGTAGAACCGGGGAGCTGTTTTTT,CASSFLVSRTGELFF
TRBJ1-4,-,TRBV13,-,TGTGCCAGCACCGGTGGTAGGGCTGCAACTAATGAAAAACTGTTTTTT,CASTGGRAATNEKLFF
TRBJ1-1,once,TRBV7-9,-,TGTGCCAGCAGGGCGGGTACGTCTGAAGCTTTCTTT,CASRAGTSEAFF
TRBJ2-1,once,TRBV10-3,TRBD2,TGTGCCATCAGTGATAGCGGGAGGGTGTATGAGCAGTTCTTC,CAISDSGRVYEQFF
TRBJ1-3,-,TRBV9,-,TGTGCCAGCAGCCCTGGGGACAACCCCGGAAACACCATATATTTT,CASSPGDNPGNTIYF